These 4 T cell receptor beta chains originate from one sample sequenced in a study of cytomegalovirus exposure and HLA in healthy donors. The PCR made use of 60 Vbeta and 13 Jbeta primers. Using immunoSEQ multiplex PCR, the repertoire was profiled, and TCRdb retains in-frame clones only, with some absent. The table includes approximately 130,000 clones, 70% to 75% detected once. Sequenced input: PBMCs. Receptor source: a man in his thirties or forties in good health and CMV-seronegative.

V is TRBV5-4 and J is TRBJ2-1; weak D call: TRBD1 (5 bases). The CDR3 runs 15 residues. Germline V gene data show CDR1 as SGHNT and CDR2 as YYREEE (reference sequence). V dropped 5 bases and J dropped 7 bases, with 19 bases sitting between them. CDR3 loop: CASSGPGALQNEQFF. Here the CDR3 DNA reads TGTGCCAGCAGTGGCCCTGGGGCCTTACAGAATGAGCAGTTCTTC.

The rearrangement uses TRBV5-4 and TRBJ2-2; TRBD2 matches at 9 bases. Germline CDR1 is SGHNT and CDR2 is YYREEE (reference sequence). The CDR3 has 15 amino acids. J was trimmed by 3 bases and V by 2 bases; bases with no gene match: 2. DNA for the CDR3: TGTGCCAGCAGCTTTGAGCGGGGGGACACCGGGGAGCTGTTTTTT. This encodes CASSFERGDTGELFF.

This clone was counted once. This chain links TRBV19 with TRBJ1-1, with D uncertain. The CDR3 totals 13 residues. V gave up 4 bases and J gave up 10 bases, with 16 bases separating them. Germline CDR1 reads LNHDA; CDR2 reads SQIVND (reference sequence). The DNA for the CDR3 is TGTGCCAGTAGTACGACTTTTTTTTATGGAGCTTTCTTT. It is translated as CASSTTFFYGAFF. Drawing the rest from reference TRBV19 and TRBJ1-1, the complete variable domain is DGGITQSPKYLFRKEGQNVTLSCEQNLNHDAMYWYRQDPGQGLRLIYYSQIVNDFQKGDIAEGYSVSREKKESFPLTVTSAQKNPTAFYLCASSTTFFYGAFFGQGTRLTVV.

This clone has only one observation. In DNA form, the CDR3 reads TGTGCCAGCAGCTTTCAATCAGGGGGCGATTCACCCCTCCACTTT. Translation gives CASSFQSGGDSPLHF. The chain uses TRBV7-8 and TRBJ1-6; the match to TRBD1 covers 8 bases. Germline CDR1 SGHVS, CDR2 FQNEAQ. This CDR3 contains 15 residues. Trimming took 3 bases from V and 8 from J; bases not matched to a gene: 6.